A single sample is the source of the 27 T cell receptor beta chains below, sequenced in a study of CD8 T cells in Susac syndrome. Random-hexamer reverse transcription was applied to roughly 0.5 to 1 ug RNA. Each CDR3 protein is one row after TCRdb ran MiXCR on the immunoSEQ multiplex PCR reads. The sample has around 140,000 distinct CDR3 sequences, 80% to 85% seen once. The specimen sequenced was CD8+ T cells from PBMCs. The source is a human donor with multiple sclerosis.

The sample holds a few counts of this clonotype. The chain recombines TRBV5-6 with TRBJ1-1; D ambiguous. The CDR3 loop spans 12 amino acids. V dropped 0 bases and J dropped 11 bases, with 11 bases sitting between them. Germline assignment: CDR1 SGHDT and CDR2 YYEEEE. The CDR3 is CASSLAGLEAFF. In DNA form, the CDR3 reads TGTGCCAGCAGCTTGGCCGGTTTGGAGGCTTTCTTT. Complete variable domain (other parts from reference TRBV5-6 and TRBJ1-1): DAGVTQSPTHLIKTRGQQVTLRCSPKSGHDTVSWYQQALGQGPQFIFQYYEEEERQRGNFPDRFSGHQFPNYSSELNVNALLLGDSALYLCASSLAGLEAFFGQGTRLTVV.

The chain uses TRBV15 and TRBJ2-2; 10 bases are a match to TRBD1. This CDR3 is 16 amino acids long. Germline V gene data show CDR1 as LNHNV and CDR2 as YYDKDF (reference sequence). Trimming removed 5 bases from V and 3 bases from J; junction bases left unmatched: 6. CDR3 amino acids: CATSPGTGEDTGELFF. The DNA of the CDR3 is TGTGCCACCAGCCCCGGGACAGGGGAGGACACCGGGGAGCTGTTTTTT.

The gene calls are TRBV5-1 and TRBJ2-7, with D uncertain. The CDR3 contains 15 residues. CDR1 is SGHRS, CDR2 YFSETQ, per germline. V was cut by 4 bases and J by 7 bases, with 21 bases left in between. The CDR3 DNA reads as TGCGCCAGCAGCCCCCACCCTGTCTCCCTACGGGAGCAGTACTTC. Amino acid sequence: CASSPHPVSLREQYF.

The chain links TRBV12-3 or TRBV12-4 to TRBJ1-1; D uncertain. The CDR3 is 12 amino acids. V gave up 3 bases and J gave up 5 bases, with 7 bases separating them. CDR3 sequence (DNA): TGTGCCAGCAGTTTGGTGTTAACTGAAGCTTTCTTT. Translated, it gives CASSLVLTEAFF.

The chain joins TRBV10-3 to TRBJ2-1; D uncertain. V was clipped by 3 bases and J by 1 base, with 10 bases between them. This CDR3 contains 15 residues. CDR1 ENHRY and CDR2 SYGVKD come from the germline V gene. In DNA, the CDR3 is TGTGCCATCAGTGATTCACAGTTTTCCTACAATGAGCAGTTCTTC. As protein: CAISDSQFSYNEQFF.

This clonotype was seen only a few times. The chain joins TRBV4-1 to TRBJ1-5; tentative D call: TRBD1 (5 bases). Germline CDR1 is MGHRA and CDR2 is YSYEKL. V was trimmed by 8 bases and J by 3 bases, leaving 17 bases between them. The CDR3 spans 15 residues. The CDR3 DNA reads TGCGCCAGCGGCCTCGGTGGGGGAGTCAATCAGCCCCAGCATTTT. Its protein is CASGLGGGVNQPQHF.

The CDR3: CASSPPGEGVETQYF. The DNA of the CDR3 is TGTGCCAGCAGCCCCCCGGGAGAGGGAGTGGAGACCCAGTACTTC. The rearrangement links TRBV28 to TRBJ2-5, with a weak D call TRBD2 (6 bases). Trimming stripped 6 bases from V and 5 bases from J, with 19 bases between. Germline V gene sequence: CDR1 MDHEN, CDR2 SYDVKM. The CDR3 contains 15 residues.

This rearrangement joins TRBV2 to TRBJ1-4, with D hard to call. Germline V CDR1 and CDR2: SNHLY, FYNNEI. The CDR3 extends over 15 amino acids. Trimming cost V 6 bases and J 7 bases, with 18 bases left between them. DNA for the CDR3: TGTGCCAGCAGCGGGGAGGGCAGGAGAGCTGAAAAACTGTTTTTT. It is translated as CASSGEGRRAEKLFF.

The rearrangement links TRBV5-8 to TRBJ1-2; 7 nucleotides match TRBD1. V was pared by 0 bases and J by 0 bases, with 8 bases of the junction left unmatched. CDR1 SGHTS and CDR2 YDEGEE come from the germline V gene. CDR3 length equals 17 residues. The CDR3 loop reads CASSLEPDRTSNYGYTF. CDR3 sequence (DNA): TGTGCCAGCAGCTTGGAACCGGACAGGACCTCTAACTATGGCTACACCTTC.

The chain uses TRBV4-3 and TRBJ2-3, with 11 nucleotides matching TRBD2. CDR3 length: 20 amino acids. V lost 0 bases and J lost 2; bases outside the gene matches: 13. Germline V gives CDR1 LGHNA, CDR2 YSLEER. The CDR3 protein is CASSQDWASGRLRPTDTQYF. The CDR3 coding sequence is TGCGCCAGCAGCCAAGATTGGGCTAGCGGGAGGCTCCGTCCCACAGATACGCAGTATTTT.

This clonotype came up a few times. V gene TRBV6-5 combines with J gene TRBJ2-5; perhaps TRBD1 as D (6 bases). The germline CDR1 and CDR2 sequences are MNHEY and SVGAGI. Trimming took off 0 bases at V and 5 bases at J, with 13 bases between the two ends. The CDR3 totals 15 residues. The CDR3 nucleotides are TGTGCCAGCAGTTACTCGGGGACACTGGGGGAGACCCAGTACTTC. Protein sequence: CASSYSGTLGETQYF.

The chain couples TRBV5-5 to TRBJ2-3; no definite D call. The CDR3 runs 14 residues. Germline loops: CDR1 SGHKS, CDR2 YYEKEE (reference sequence). Trimming removed 1 base at V and 3 bases at J, with 9 bases between. The CDR3 DNA reads TGTGCCAGCAGCTTGTCCTTCCGGACAGATACGCAGTATTTT. Translated: CASSLSFRTDTQYF.

This clonotype was seen just once. The rearrangement joins TRBV10-3 to TRBJ2-3; D assignment may be TRBD1 or TRBD2 (7 bases each). This CDR3 contains 15 residues. V gave up 6 bases and J gave up 4 bases, with 17 bases separating them. The V gene's germline CDR1 is ENHRY and CDR2 SYGVKD. In DNA, the CDR3 is TGTGCCATCAGCAGACAGGGAGGGCGAGCAGATACGCAGTATTTT. Translating gives CAISRQGGRADTQYF.

This clonotype has just a few counts. V and J are TRBV14 and TRBJ2-1; D unclear. This CDR3 spans 15 amino acids. V lost 7 bases and J 0 bases, leaving 13 bases between the germline ends. Germline CDR1 and CDR2: SGHDN and FVKESK. CDR3 bases: TGTGCCAGCAACTCCGGGCTTCGCTCCTACAATGAGCAGTTCTTC. This translates into CASNSGLRSYNEQFF.

Note on this clonotype: A read error is possible here, since a much larger clone lies one base away. The J gene is TRBJ2-5, the V gene TRBV12-3 or TRBV12-4; possible D gene TRBD2, 6 bases. The CDR3 runs 16 residues. The CDR3 protein is CGSTLFPGTFWETQYF. CDR3 sequence (DNA): TGTGGCAGCACTCTCTTTCCCGGGACTTTTTGGGAGACCCAGTACTTC.

The count of this clonotype is one. CDR3 region: CASSILLPPSNQPQHF. The CDR3 nucleotides are TGTGCCAGTAGTATTCTTTTGCCTCCCAGCAATCAGCCCCAGCATTTT. The chain carries TRBV19 and TRBJ1-5; D not certain. V dropped 3 bases and J dropped 1 base, with 13 bases sitting between them. Germline CDR1 LNHDA, CDR2 SQIVND (reference sequence). This CDR3 comprises 16 residues.

This chain links TRBV20-1 with TRBJ1-3, with D unresolved. Trimming left V 0 bases short and J 7 bases short, with 13 bases between. The CDR3 runs to 14 residues. From germline, CDR1 is DFQATT and CDR2 SNEGSKA (reference sequence). The CDR3 sequence: CSARDLGQRNTIYF. DNA for the CDR3: TGCAGTGCTAGAGATTTGGGCCAGAGGAACACCATATATTTT.

This clonotype is classed as medium-sized. J is TRBJ2-1 and V is TRBV11-2, with D perhaps TRBD2 (5 bases). This CDR3 has 15 residues. Between the trimmed V and J ends, which lost 3 bases and 2 bases, there was a span of 11 bases. In germline, CDR1 is SGHAT, CDR2 FQNNGV. The CDR3 sequence: CASSLDLRAYNEQFF. The CDR3 DNA reads as TGTGCCAGCAGCTTGGACTTGAGGGCCTACAATGAGCAGTTCTTC.

This sequence joins TRBV4-1 and TRBJ1-2, with D maybe TRBD1 (5 bases). The germline V gene encodes CDR1 MGHRA and CDR2 YSYEKL. The CDR3 loop spans 14 amino acids. V dropped 1 base and J dropped 3 bases, with 9 bases sitting between them. CDR3 sequence (DNA): TGCGCCAGCAGCCAAGGTGGGACGTACTATGGCTACACCTTC. Protein: CASSQGGTYYGYTF.

The rearrangement uses TRBV12-3 or TRBV12-4 and TRBJ1-4; D is unresolved. There are 13 residues in the CDR3. V was shortened by 1 base and J by 8 bases, with 8 bases between the two germline ends. The CDR3 DNA is TGTGCCAGCAGTTTAGGACCCCTCGAAAAACTGTTTTTT. It specifies CASSLGPLEKLFF.

The rearrangement links TRBV6-5 to TRBJ1-1; no definite D call. Trimming shortened V by 4 bases and J by 3 bases, and 12 bases separated the two germline ends. The CDR3 is 14 residues long. From germline, CDR1 is MNHEY and CDR2 SVGAGI. The CDR3 bases are TGTGCCAGCAGTTCGGTCGGGAGATACACTGAAGCTTTCTTT. Translation gives CASSSVGRYTEAFF.

V is TRBV6-1 and J is TRBJ1-3, with D unresolved. Germline values: CDR1 MNHNS, CDR2 SASEGT. The CDR3 sequence is 14 residues long. Trimming shortened V by 5 bases and J by 8 bases, and 16 bases separated the two germline ends. The CDR3 nucleotides read TGTGCCAGCAGTTCCGACATAACGACTTACACCATATATTTT. It codes for CASSSDITTYTIYF.

V gene TRBV4-3 combines with J gene TRBJ2-1; D unclear. The CDR3 totals 15 residues. Germline V gives CDR1 LGHNA, CDR2 YSLEER. V was clipped by 0 bases and J by 0 bases, with 6 bases between them. The CDR3 here is CASSQDFSSYNEQFF. As DNA, the CDR3 is TGCGCCAGCAGCCAAGATTTTAGCTCCTACAATGAGCAGTTCTTC.

The chain carries TRBV27 and TRBJ1-1; D not certain. Germline V gene sequence: CDR1 MNHEY, CDR2 SMNVEV (reference sequence). V gave up 3 bases and J gave up 1 base, with 6 bases separating them. The length of the CDR3 is 13 residues. CDR3 sequence: CASSLQENTEAFF. In DNA, the CDR3 is TGTGCCAGCAGTTTGCAGGAGAACACTGAAGCTTTCTTT.

V gene TRBV10-3 combines with J gene TRBJ2-7; tentatively, D is TRBD1 or TRBD2 (5 bases each). The ends were cut back, 2 bases at V and 0 bases at J, with 17 bases in the middle. The germline V gene has CDR1 ENHRY and CDR2 SYGVKD. The CDR3 consists of 17 residues. This CDR3 is CAISEPDAGTSSYEQYF. The CDR3 DNA sequence: TGTGCCATCAGTGAGCCCGACGCTGGGACCAGCTCCTACGAGCAGTACTTC.

This clonotype has just a few counts. The CDR3 nucleotides are TGTGCCAGCAGCTCAAAAGGACTAGTCTCTTACGAGCAGTACTTC. It specifies CASSSKGLVSYEQYF. This sequence joins TRBV7-2 and TRBJ2-7, with TRBD2 matching over 7 bases. The ends lost 4 bases at V and 4 bases at J; junction bases unmatched: 10. CDR1 is SGHTA and CDR2 is FQGNSA in the germline V gene. The CDR3 has 15 residues.

The gene calls are TRBV25-1 and TRBJ1-2; D not certain. This CDR3 has 11 residues. Germline assignment: CDR1 MGHDK and CDR2 SYGVNS. Trimming left V 6 bases short and J 5 bases short, with 7 bases between. This CDR3 reads CASRIGYGYTF. CDR3 sequence (DNA): TGTGCCAGCAGGATAGGGTATGGCTACACCTTC.